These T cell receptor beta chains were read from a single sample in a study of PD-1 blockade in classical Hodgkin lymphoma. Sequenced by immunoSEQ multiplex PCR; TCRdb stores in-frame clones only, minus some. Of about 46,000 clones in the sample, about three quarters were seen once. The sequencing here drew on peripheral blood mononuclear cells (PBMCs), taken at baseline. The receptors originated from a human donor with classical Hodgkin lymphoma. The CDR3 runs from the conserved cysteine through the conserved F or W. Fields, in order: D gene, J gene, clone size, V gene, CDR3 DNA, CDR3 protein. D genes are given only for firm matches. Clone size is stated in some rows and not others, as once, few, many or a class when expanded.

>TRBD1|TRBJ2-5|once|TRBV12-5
TGTGCTAGTGCTTCAATAGTGGGGGACAGGTCCGATAGGAAGACCCAGTACTTC
CASASIVGDRSDRKTQYF
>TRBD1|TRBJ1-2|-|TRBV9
TGTGCCAGCAGCGTAGAAAGGGACAGCTATGGCTACACCTTC
CASSVERDSYGYTF
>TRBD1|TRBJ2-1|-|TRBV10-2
TGCGCCAGCAGTGAGTCGGGGACAGGCGTTGGCAATGAGCAGTTCTTC
CASSESGTGVGNEQFF
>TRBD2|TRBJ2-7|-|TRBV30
TGTGCCTGGAGTGCGGGACTAGCGGGAGTCTACGAGCAGTACTTC
CAWSAGLAGVYEQYF
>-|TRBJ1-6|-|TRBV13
TGTGCCAGCAGCTTATGGGGGAATTCACCCCTCCACTTT
CASSLWGNSPLHF
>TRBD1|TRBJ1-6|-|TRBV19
TGTGCCAGTAGCCCAGGGCCAATTCGACAGGGACCGTCCCTCCACTTT
CASSPGPIRQGPSLHF
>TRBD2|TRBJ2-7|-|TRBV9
TGTGCCAGCAGTGGCGGGGGGTTCTCCTACGAGCAGTACTTC
CASSGGGFSYEQYF
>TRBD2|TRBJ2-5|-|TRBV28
TGTGCCAGCAGTAGGGCCTCGGGGCGGGGGATCCAAGAGACCCAGTACTTC
CASSRASGRGIQETQYF
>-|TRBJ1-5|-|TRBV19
TGTGCCAGTAGTAGGGGATACCGGGCCAGGTCCTATGGCAATCAGCCCCAGCATTTT
CASSRGYRARSYGNQPQHF
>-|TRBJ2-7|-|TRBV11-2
TGTGCCAGCAGCTTAGATAGTAGGGCGGGACGCGAGCAGTACTTC
CASSLDSRAGREQYF
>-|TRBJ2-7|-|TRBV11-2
TGTGCCAGCAGCTCCGGTGGTCCCTACGAGCAGTACTTC
CASSSGGPYEQYF
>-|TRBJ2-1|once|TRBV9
TGTGCCAGCAGCGTATATCCCACTCTTGAGCAGTTCTTC
CASSVYPTLEQFF
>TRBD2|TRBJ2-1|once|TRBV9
TGTGCCAGCAGCCTATGGGGGACTAGCGGTAATGAGCAGTTCTTC
CASSLWGTSGNEQFF
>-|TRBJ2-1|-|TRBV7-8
TGTGCCAGCAGCCTAAGCGGGCAGGGCTCCTACAATGAGCAGTTCTTC
CASSLSGQGSYNEQFF
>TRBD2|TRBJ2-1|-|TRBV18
TGTGCCAGCTCGATCCTAGCGGGACTACACAATGAGCAGTTCTTC
CASSILAGLHNEQFF
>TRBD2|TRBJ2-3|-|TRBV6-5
TGTGCCAGCGGGCCGGGACTAGCGACAGATACGCAGTATTTT
CASGPGLATDTQYF
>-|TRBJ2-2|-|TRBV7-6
TGTGCCAGCAGCTTCCACACCGGGGAGCTGTTTTTT
CASSFHTGELFF
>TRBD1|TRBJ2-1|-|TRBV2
TGTGCCAGCACTTGGGACAGGGTAGGCTACAATGAGCAGTTCTTC
CASTWDRVGYNEQFF
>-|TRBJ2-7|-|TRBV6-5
TGTGCCAGCAGTTTAGGGGGGGCCGCCTACGAGCAGTACTTC
CASSLGGAAYEQYF
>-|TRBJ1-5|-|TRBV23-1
TGCGCCAGCAGTCAAAATCTTCGGGCAGATGATCAGTCCCAGCATTTT
CASSQNLRADDQSQHF
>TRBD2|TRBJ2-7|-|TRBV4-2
TGTGCCAGCAGCCAAGATCGGGGGGGCAACACCTACGAGCAGTACTTC
CASSQDRGGNTYEQYF
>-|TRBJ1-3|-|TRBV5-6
TGTGCCAGCAGCCCAGGGGTTGGAAACACCATATATTTT
CASSPGVGNTIYF
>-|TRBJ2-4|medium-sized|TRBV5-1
TGCGCCAGCAGCTTGGGGGACGGCCTAGCCAAAAACATTCAGTACTTC
CASSLGDGLAKNIQYF
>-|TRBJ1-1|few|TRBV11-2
TGTGCCAGCAGCCGACCACAATACACTGAAGCTTTCTTT
CASSRPQYTEAFF
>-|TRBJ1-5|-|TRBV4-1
TGCGCCAGCAGTCCTTGGGGGGCCGGGGGCAATCAGCCCCAGCATTTT
CASSPWGAGGNQPQHF
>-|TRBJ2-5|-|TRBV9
TGTGCCAGCAGCGTAGAAGGCAGACAAGAGACCCAGTACTTC
CASSVEGRQETQYF
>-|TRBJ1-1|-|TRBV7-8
TGTGCCAGCAGCTTAGAGGGGGATGAAGCTTTCTTT
CASSLEGDEAFF
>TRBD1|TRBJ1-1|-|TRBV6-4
TGTGCCAGCAGTGACTCTTCGGGACAGGGAGGAGGTTGGACTGAAGCTTTCTTT
CASSDSSGQGGGWTEAFF
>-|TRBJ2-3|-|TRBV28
TGTGCCAGCGGAGTCTCCACAGATACGCAGTATTTT
CASGVSTDTQYF
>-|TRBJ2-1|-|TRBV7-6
TGTGCCAGCAGCTTAGAAACCTACAATGAGCAGTTCTTC
CASSLETYNEQFF
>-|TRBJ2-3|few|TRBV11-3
TGTGCCAGCAGCTTATATCAGGGTAGCACAGATACGCAGTATTTT
CASSLYQGSTDTQYF
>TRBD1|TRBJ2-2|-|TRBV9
TGTGCCAGCAGCGCTCGACAGGGGGTGGACACCGGGGAGCTGTTTTTT
CASSARQGVDTGELFF
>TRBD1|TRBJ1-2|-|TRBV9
TGTGCCAGCAGCGCCGGGACAGTTCCCTATGGCTACACCTTC
CASSAGTVPYGYTF
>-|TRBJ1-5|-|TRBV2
TGTGCCAGCAGTGAACAGGGAACGGACAATCAGCCCCAGCATTTT
CASSEQGTDNQPQHF
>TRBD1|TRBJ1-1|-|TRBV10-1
TGCGCCAGCAGTATGGACAGGGCGCGCACTGAAGCTTTCTTT
CASSMDRARTEAFF
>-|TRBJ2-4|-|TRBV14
TGTGCCAGCGCCGGGGCCCAAAAGGGAAACATTCAGTACTTC
CASAGAQKGNIQYF
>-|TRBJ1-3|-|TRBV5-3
TGTGCCAGCAGCTGGCAATATCTTCATGGAAACACCATATATTTT
CASSWQYLHGNTIYF
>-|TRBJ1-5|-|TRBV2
TGTGCCAGCAGTGAAGCGGGGTGGGGGTCTCAGCCCCAGCATTTT
CASSEAGWGSQPQHF
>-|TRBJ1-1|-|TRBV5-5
TGTGCCAGCAGCTTGGACCTGGTTGGGAACACTGAAGCTTTCTTT
CASSLDLVGNTEAFF
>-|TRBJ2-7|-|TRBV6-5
TGTGCCAGCAACGACGGGTACGAGCAGTACTTC
CASNDGYEQYF
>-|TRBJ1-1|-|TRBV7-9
TGTGCCAGCAGCGATGACACCCTGAACACTGAAGCTTTCTTT
CASSDDTLNTEAFF
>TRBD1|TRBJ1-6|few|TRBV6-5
TGTGCCAGCAGTGCTTCAGGGGGGCCACCCCTCCACTTT
CASSASGGPPLHF
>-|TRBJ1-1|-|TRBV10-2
TGCGCCAGCAGTGAGTCGACAATGGGAACTGAAGCTTTCTTT
CASSESTMGTEAFF
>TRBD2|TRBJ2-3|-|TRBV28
TGTGCCAGCAGTTCCCATGACTGGGCGGGGGGGACAGATACGCAGTATTTT
CASSSHDWAGGTDTQYF
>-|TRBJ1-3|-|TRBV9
TGTGCCAGCGGTCGGCAATCCGGAAACACCATATATTTT
CASGRQSGNTIYF
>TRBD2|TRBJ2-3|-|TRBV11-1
TGTGCCAGCAGCTTAGGGACTAGCGGCACAGATACGCAGTATTTT
CASSLGTSGTDTQYF
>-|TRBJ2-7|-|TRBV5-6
TGTGCCAGCAGCCACGGACAGCCCTACGAGCAGTACTTC
CASSHGQPYEQYF
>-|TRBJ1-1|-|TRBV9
TGTGCCAGCAGCTCCAGGACCAATACGAACACTGAAGCTTTCTTT
CASSSRTNTNTEAFF
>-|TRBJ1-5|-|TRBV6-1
TGTGCCAGCAGCGGGGTGGGGGGCAGTCAGCCCCAGCATTTT
CASSGVGGSQPQHF
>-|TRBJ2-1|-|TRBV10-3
TGTGCCATCGGGAATCTCGGGGTAGGATACAATGAGCAGTTCTTC
CAIGNLGVGYNEQFF
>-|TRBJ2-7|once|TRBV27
TGTGCCAGCAGCAGGGAATTGGGCTACGAGCAGTACTTC
CASSRELGYEQYF
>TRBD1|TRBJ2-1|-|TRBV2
TGTGCCAGCAGAGCCGACACAGGGGGCAATGAGCAGTTCTTC
CASRADTGGNEQFF
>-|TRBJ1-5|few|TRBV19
TGTGCCAGTAGTATTAACAGGGTTAGCAATCAGCCCCAGCATTTT
CASSINRVSNQPQHF
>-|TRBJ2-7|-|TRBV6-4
TGTGCCAGCAGTGCCTCGGCAGGCCCTGGGTACGAGCAGTACTTC
CASSASAGPGYEQYF
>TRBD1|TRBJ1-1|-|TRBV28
TGTGCCAGCAGTTTTGCAGGGGGCGTCCTTCCGACTGAAGCTTTCTTT
CASSFAGGVLPTEAFF
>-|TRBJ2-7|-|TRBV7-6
TGTGCCAGCAGCCAAACAGACGGGGACACCTACGAGCAGTACTTC
CASSQTDGDTYEQYF
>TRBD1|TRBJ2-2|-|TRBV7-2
TGTGCCAGCAGCTCACAGGGGGCGAACACCGGGGAGCTGTTTTTT
CASSSQGANTGELFF
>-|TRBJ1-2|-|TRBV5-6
TGTGCCAGCAGCTTGGTACCCGCCGAAGGCTATGGCTACACCTTC
CASSLVPAEGYGYTF